This T cell receptor beta chain is from a study of OX40 agonist ivuxolimab in advanced cancers. Across the whole study: Under the entry rules, prior anti-PD-1, anti-PD-L1 or anti-CTLA-4 therapy was allowed, and approximately 36% had some. Findings and caveats of the study: Average numbers of expanded clones were greater in CD8+ T cells than in CD4+. Both blood CD4+ and CD8+ T cells showed clonal growth by week 6 at 0.1 to 3.0 mg/kg.

V dropped 6 bases and J dropped 2 bases, with 10 bases sitting between them. CDR3 length equals 14 residues. Germline CDR1 is SNHLY and CDR2 is FYNNEI. With regard to this clone: What it binds is not known.

The cohort excluded patients with autoimmune disease history or systemic immunosuppression. The data were produced by immunoSEQ multiplex PCR, yet TCRdb's version contains in-frame clones alone and is incomplete. This table has some 79,000 clones, 92% appearing once. This TCR was sampled from an adult with an advanced solid tumor such as melanoma, head and neck, liver or kidney cancer. The sample here was CD4+ or CD8+ T cells sorted from blood, taken in a trial of the OX40 agonist ivuxolimab. The genes are TRBV2 and TRBJ2-2; possibly TRBD1 for D (5 bases). In DNA form, the CDR3 reads TGTGCCAGCAGAGAGCAGGGAAACACCGGGGAGCTGTTTTTT. Amino acid sequence: CASREQGNTGELFF.